This T cell receptor (beta chain) was captured by sequencing in a study of shared clonotypes between healthy human individuals. In the study overall: Each donor's CD4 naive and CD4 memory cells filled three plates apiece, CD8 naive two, and CD8 memory one.

Notes on the study in general: Although depth was large, rarefaction showed that sequencing of the sorted subsets was incomplete.

Here immunoSEQ multiplex PCR was the method, and the copy in TCRdb shows in-frame clones only, minus some. The sample lists a few million clones; nearly 97% were seen once. About this clone: No antigen is known for it.

The receptor was isolated from a man aged 18 to 35 in good health. The sequenced sample was naive CD4+ T cells sorted from blood. Subset here: CD45RA+ positively selected.

In DNA, the CDR3 is TGTGCCAGCAGTTTATCAGGACTAGCGGGAGCCACAGATACGCAGTATTTT. The encoded protein is CASSLSGLAGATDTQYF. This sequence joins TRBV27 and TRBJ2-3; TRBD2 agrees at 13 bases. The CDR3 has 17 amino acids. Trimming at V came to 0 bases and at J to 2 bases, leaving 2 bases not matched to a gene. CDR1 is MNHEY and CDR2 is SMNVEV in the germline V gene (reference sequence).